These 30 T cell receptor beta chains were sequenced from one sample in a study of blood T cell repertoires in COVID-19. Here immunoSEQ multiplex PCR was the method, and the copy in TCRdb shows in-frame clones only, minus some. The sample has over 130,000 clones; 70% to 90% are singletons. Material: peripheral blood. Receptors originate from a man between 65 and 85 years old with acute or convalescent COVID-19.

This clone occurred once. The chain couples TRBV10-3 to TRBJ2-1, with D possibly being TRBD1 (6 bases). Germline V lookup: CDR1 ENHRY, CDR2 SYGVKD. V shed 2 bases and J shed 7 bases, with 15 bases lying between them. The CDR3 is 15 amino acids. CDR3 sequence (DNA): TGTGCCATCAGTGAGCGAGGGGGAGAAGTAAATGAGCAGTTCTTC. Its translation: CAISERGGEVNEQFF.

The chain has TRBV30 and TRBJ1-3; D is undetermined. The CDR3 covers 18 residues. Germline values: CDR1 GTSNPN, CDR2 SVGIG (reference sequence). Trimming took 6 bases from V and 0 from J, leaving 24 bases between them. This CDR3 is CACIVGVAGRLSGNTIYF. The CDR3 DNA sequence: TGTGCCTGTATAGTCGGGGTGGCAGGCCGGCTCTCTGGAAACACCATATATTTT.

The V call is TRBV2, the J call TRBJ2-7, with a possible D match to TRBD2 (6 bases). The V end was cut by 8 bases, the J end by 5 bases, with 13 bases between. This CDR3 contains 12 residues. CDR1 is SNHLY, CDR2 FYNNEI, per germline. The CDR3 DNA reads TGTGCCAGCGCGTTGTGGAGGGACGAGCAGTACTTC. It encodes CASALWRDEQYF.

This rearrangement joins TRBV4-3 to TRBJ2-1, with 8 bases aligning to TRBD2. With 3 bases clipped from V and 7 bases from J, the junction kept 11 bases outside the gene matches. The CDR3 runs to 16 residues. Germline loops: CDR1 LGHNA, CDR2 YSLEER. DNA of the CDR3: TGCGCCAGCAGCCATGCAGCGGGAGATGGGGCAAATGAGCAGTTCTTC. Its protein is CASSHAAGDGANEQFF.

This clone showed up just a few times. The chain combines TRBV7-3 with TRBJ1-1, with D possibly TRBD1 on 5 matching bases. Trimming shortened V by 2 bases and J by 4 bases, and 8 bases separated the two germline ends. CDR1 and CDR2 (germline): SGHTA, FQGTGA. The CDR3 is 13 amino acids. Here the CDR3 reads CASSLRGGTEAFF. The CDR3 DNA reads TGTGCCAGCAGCTTACGGGGGGGCACTGAAGCTTTCTTT.

This clone was found once. The V call is TRBV28, the J call TRBJ2-6; no clear D. Between the trimmed V and J ends, which lost 5 bases and 4 bases, there was a span of 6 bases. The CDR3 consists of 13 residues. Germline-derived CDR1 and CDR2 are MDHEN and SYDVKM. CDR3 sequence: CASSLPGANVLTF. CDR3 bases: TGTGCCAGCAGTCTCCCCGGGGCCAACGTCCTGACTTTC.

The chain carries TRBV7-2 and TRBJ2-1, with 13 bases aligning to TRBD2. The CDR3 is made up of 18 amino acids. Trimming removed 3 bases from V and 2 bases from J; junction bases left unmatched: 7. In germline, CDR1 is SGHTA, CDR2 FQGNSA. The CDR3 sequence is CASSLRLAGGFTYNEQFF. The CDR3 bases are TGTGCCAGCAGCTTGCGACTAGCGGGAGGTTTCACCTACAATGAGCAGTTCTTC.

This rearrangement joins TRBV19 to TRBJ1-2; TRBD1 matches at 11 bases. Losses at the gene ends were 5 bases for V and 6 bases for J; bases not matched to a gene: 14. The CDR3 length is 17 residues. Germline CDR1 and CDR2: LNHDA and SQIVND (reference sequence). The CDR3 sequence: CASSLFIGQGASHGYTF. The CDR3 DNA reads TGTGCCAGTAGTTTATTCATTGGACAGGGGGCTTCCCATGGCTACACCTTC.

The chain employs TRBV6-4 and TRBJ2-2; D uncertain. CDR1 MRHNA and CDR2 SNTAGT come from the germline V gene. The CDR3 is 13 residues long. Between the trimmed V and J ends, which lost 3 bases and 7 bases, there was a span of 9 bases. The CDR3: CASSETVLGELFF. CDR3 sequence (DNA): TGTGCCAGCAGTGAAACAGTCCTCGGGGAGCTGTTTTTT.

The chain combines TRBV7-2 with TRBJ1-4; 12 bases align to TRBD1. Per the germline V gene, CDR1 is SGHTA and CDR2 is FQGNSA. The CDR3 runs to 15 residues. J was trimmed by 8 bases and V by 5 bases; bases with no gene match: 6. The CDR3 is CASSPGTGGREKLFF. CDR3 DNA: TGTGCCAGCAGCCCCGGGACAGGGGGCAGGGAAAAACTGTTTTTT.

The chain recombines TRBV6-2 or TRBV6-3 with TRBJ2-7; TRBD2 matches 11 bases. The germline V gene has CDR1 MNHEY and CDR2 SVGEGT. Losses at the gene ends were 5 bases for V and 3 bases for J; bases not matched to a gene: 6. CDR3 length: 15 residues. CDR3 sequence reads: CASSKLAGAGYEQYF. Written as DNA, the CDR3 is TGTGCCAGCAGTAAACTAGCGGGAGCGGGCTACGAGCAGTACTTC.

The V call is TRBV7-9, the J call TRBJ2-7; 10 positions match TRBD1. V lost 3 bases to trimming and J lost 3 bases; unmatched junction nucleotides: 5. The CDR3 consists of 15 residues. Germline V gene lookup returns CDR1 SEHNR and CDR2 FQNEAQ (reference sequence). CDR3 protein: CASSFDRGLFYEQYF. The CDR3 region has the DNA TGTGCCAGCAGCTTCGACAGGGGGCTTTTCTACGAGCAGTACTTC.

DNA for the CDR3: TGTGCCAGCAGCTTGGCTGGGGGGGAGACCCAGTACTTC. Its translation is CASSLAGGETQYF. The chain uses TRBV5-4 and TRBJ2-5, with D possibly matching TRBD2 (6 bases). The V end was cut by 0 bases, the J end by 5 bases, with 8 bases between. Germline loops: CDR1 SGHNT, CDR2 YYREEE (reference sequence). This CDR3 contains 13 residues.

The chain links TRBV7-8 to TRBJ2-7; D uncertain. Germline values: CDR1 SGHVS, CDR2 FQNEAQ. The CDR3 runs to 13 residues. Between the trimmed V and J ends, which lost 0 bases and 0 bases, there was a span of 3 bases. The CDR3 DNA follows: TGTGCCAGCAGCTTAGCACACTCCTACGAGCAGTACTTC. This sequence encodes CASSLAHSYEQYF.

This clone was counted a few times. The chain carries TRBV28 and TRBJ1-3; the match to TRBD1 covers 8 bases. This CDR3 comprises 14 residues. Germline CDR1 and CDR2: MDHEN and SYDVKM. V was clipped by 7 bases and J by 2 bases; unmatched bases: 4. CDR3 bases: TGTGCCAGCACCCCGGGACAGGCTGGAAACACCATATATTTT. This codes for CASTPGQAGNTIYF.

The V and J genes are TRBV10-3 and TRBJ2-3, with 9 bases aligning to TRBD2. Per germline, CDR1 ENHRY and CDR2 SYGVKD. The CDR3 covers 13 residues. Trimming at V came to 10 bases and at J to 2 bases, leaving 4 bases not matched to a gene. This CDR3 is CASRLAATDTQYF. The CDR3 DNA sequence: TGTGCCAGCCGACTAGCGGCCACAGATACGCAGTATTTT.

The chain joins TRBV7-2 to TRBJ2-2; TRBD1 matches at 9 bases. V lost 6 bases to trimming and J lost 3 bases; unmatched junction nucleotides: 5. This CDR3 spans 15 amino acids. CDR1 is SGHTA, CDR2 FQGNSA, per germline. The DNA of the CDR3 is TGTGCCAGCAGACGGGACAGGGTGTACACCGGGGAGCTGTTTTTT. As protein: CASRRDRVYTGELFF.

This chain links TRBV27 with TRBJ2-1; 9 bases are a match to TRBD2. The CDR3 length is 15 residues. Germline assignment: CDR1 MNHEY and CDR2 SMNVEV (reference sequence). V lost 9 bases to trimming and J lost 0 bases; unmatched junction nucleotides: 6. Written as DNA, the CDR3 is TGTGCCAGTTCCCTAGCGGGAAGCTCCTACAATGAGCAGTTCTTC. Amino acids: CASSLAGSSYNEQFF.

This chain connects TRBV7-2 to TRBJ1-2; D may be TRBD1 (6 bases). The V and J ends lost 2 bases and 8 bases respectively, with 15 bases between them. This CDR3 is 14 amino acids long. Germline CDR1 reads SGHTA; CDR2 reads FQGNSA. The CDR3 coding sequence is TGTGCCAGCAGCTTAAGAATTTCAGGGGAGGGCTACACCTTC. The encoded protein is CASSLRISGEGYTF.

The chain links TRBV9 to TRBJ2-1; no reliable D call. CDR3 length: 17 amino acids. Trimming removed 0 bases from V and 4 bases from J, with 17 bases in between. CDR1 and CDR2 (germline): SGDLS, YYNGEE. The CDR3 reads CASSVAPLSDQYNEQFF. CDR3 nucleotide sequence: TGTGCCAGCAGCGTAGCCCCCCTCAGCGATCAATACAATGAGCAGTTCTTC.

The rearrangement links TRBV6-5 to TRBJ2-1; the match to TRBD1 covers 10 bases. CDR1 and CDR2 from the germline V gene are MNHEY and SVGAGI. The CDR3 consists of 15 residues. Trimming at V came to 0 bases and at J to 8 bases, leaving 4 bases not matched to a gene. CDR3 sequence (DNA): TGTGCCAGCAGTTACTCGGGACAGGGGCTCCATGAGCAGTTCTTC. It codes for CASSYSGQGLHEQFF.

The J gene is TRBJ2-2, the V gene TRBV6-2 or TRBV6-3; 13 bases map to TRBD2. Germline loops: CDR1 MNHEY, CDR2 SVGEGT. The CDR3 has 20 residues. V was clipped by 0 bases and J by 5 bases; unmatched bases: 12. CDR3 in amino acids: CASSYSMLWTSGRFTGELFF. DNA of the CDR3: TGTGCCAGCAGTTACTCGATGTTATGGACTAGCGGGAGATTTACCGGGGAGCTGTTTTTT.

CDR3 coding DNA: TGTGCCAGCAGTTTAAATGGACTAGCGGGAGCGGACAATGAGCAGTTCTTC. It specifies CASSLNGLAGADNEQFF. The chain recombines TRBV28 with TRBJ2-1; the match to TRBD2 covers 13 bases. The germline V gene has CDR1 MDHEN and CDR2 SYDVKM. The CDR3 has 17 residues. V shed 2 bases, J shed 5 bases, and the junction held 6 bases outside the gene matches.

This sequence joins TRBV28 and TRBJ1-4, with 9 bases fitting TRBD1. Germline loops: CDR1 MDHEN, CDR2 SYDVKM. This CDR3 region has 13 residues. The ends lost 10 bases at V and 8 bases at J; junction bases unmatched: 8. The CDR3 nucleotides are TGTGCCACCCGGACAGGGGCGGTAGAAAAACTGTTTTTT. Its protein product is CATRTGAVEKLFF.

The chain has TRBV29-1 and TRBJ1-2; a possible D gene is TRBD1 (6 bases). Trimming stripped 7 bases from V and 4 bases from J, with 13 bases between. The germline V gene has CDR1 SQVTM and CDR2 ANQGSEA. The length of the CDR3 is 12 residues. Here the CDR3 DNA reads TGCAGCGCAAGACAGGCGTTCTATGGCTACACCTTC. Encoded protein: CSARQAFYGYTF.

CDR3 DNA: TGTGCCAGCAGCTTAAGGGGGCAGGGAAGCAATGAGCAGTTCTTC. As protein: CASSLRGQGSNEQFF. The rearrangement uses TRBV7-3 and TRBJ2-1, with D tentatively TRBD1 (6 bases). V shed 1 base and J shed 6 bases, with 13 bases lying between them. CDR1 is SGHTA and CDR2 is FQGTGA in the germline V gene. The CDR3 is made up of 15 amino acids.

This clone was counted only a few times. The CDR3 reads CASSIAGTGSEQYF. The CDR3, as DNA: TGTGCCAGCAGCATCGCCGGGACAGGTAGCGAGCAGTACTTC. The chain combines TRBV7-6 with TRBJ2-7, with TRBD1 identical over 8 bases. The V segment lost 5 bases and the J segment 6 bases; nucleotides outside the gene matches: 9. CDR1 is SGHVS, CDR2 FNYEAQ, per germline. This CDR3 has 14 amino acids.

This chain links TRBV7-2 with TRBJ2-2, with 11 bases identical to TRBD1. This CDR3 region has 16 residues. In germline, CDR1 is SGHTA, CDR2 FQGNSA. V trimming: 2 bases; J trimming: 7 bases; junction bases outside the gene matches: 6. The CDR3 loop is CASSLRTGGPDGELFF. CDR3 coding DNA: TGTGCCAGCAGCTTAAGGACAGGGGGCCCTGACGGGGAGCTGTTTTTT. Variable domain in full (rest from reference TRBV7-2 and TRBJ2-2): GAGVSQSPSNKVTEKGKDVELRCDPISGHTALYWYRQSLGQGLEFLIYFQGNSAPDKSGLPSDRFSAERTGGSVSTLTIQRTQQEDSAVYLCASSLRTGGPDGELFFGEGSRLTVL.

The chain recombines TRBV19 with TRBJ1-3; TRBD1 might be the D (6 bases). Germline V gives CDR1 LNHDA, CDR2 SQIVND (reference sequence). Trimming pared 8 bases from V and 9 bases from J, leaving 23 bases between. The CDR3 sequence is 15 residues long. This chain's CDR3 is CASSANRQGSRTIYF. CDR3 nucleotides: TGTGCCAGTTCCGCCAACCGGCAGGGGAGCCGCACCATATATTTT.

CDR3 region: CASSSSMGRGWNIQYF. CDR3 nucleotide sequence: TGTGCCAGCAGCTCCTCAATGGGGAGAGGGTGGAACATTCAGTACTTC. The genes are TRBV7-2 and TRBJ2-4; possibly TRBD2 for D (5 bases). Looked up from germline, CDR1 is SGHTA and CDR2 is FQGNSA. Trimming removed 4 bases from V and 7 bases from J, with 20 bases in between. The CDR3 contains 16 residues.